The next 24 T cell receptor beta chains were all read from a single sample in a study of CD8+CD57+ T cells in acquired aplastic anemia. Using genomic DNA as the template, TCR beta VDJ and CDR3 profiling was carried out. TCRdb passed the reads through MiXCR, listing each CDR3 protein once. Here the sample spans about 210,000 distinct CDR3 sequences, approximately 60% being singletons. The sequenced material came from sorted CD4+, CD8+, or CD8+CD57+ T cells (not recorded which) from PBMCs. The receptors were sampled from a human donor in good health.

The rearrangement joins TRBV7-9 to TRBJ2-1; unclear D gene. V gave up 1 base and J gave up 7 bases, with 8 bases separating them. The CDR3 has 13 residues. Per the germline V gene, CDR1 is SEHNR and CDR2 is FQNEAQ (reference sequence). The CDR3 DNA is TGTGCCAGCAGCTTAGTGCGGATTAATGAGCAGTTCTTC. It specifies CASSLVRINEQFF.

At least ten counts were recorded for this clonotype. The chain has TRBV5-6 and TRBJ1-1; D not certain. V was cut by 4 bases and J by 1 base, with 26 bases left in between. CDR3 length: 19 amino acids. Germline CDR1 is SGHDT and CDR2 is YYEEEE. CDR3 DNA sequence: TGTGCCAGCAGCGTCAGGCGACCCCAGATGTGGCCCGCGAACACTGAAGCTTTCTTT. Its translation: CASSVRRPQMWPANTEAFF.

The chain recombines TRBV5-6 with TRBJ1-6; D gene ambiguous. Germline values: CDR1 SGHDT, CDR2 YYEEEE. V was pared by 1 base and J by 8 bases, with 13 bases between. CDR3 length equals 15 residues. The CDR3 sequence is CASSLRGRWDSPLHF. The DNA of the CDR3 is TGTGCCAGCAGCTTGCGGGGTAGGTGGGATTCACCCCTCCACTTT.

About this clonotype: The junction differs from germline at one of its ends, possibly a read error. The genes are TRBV7-9 and TRBJ1-2; tentatively, D is TRBD1 (5 bases). The CDR3 is made up of 14 amino acids. CDR1 is SEHNR and CDR2 is FQNEAQ in the germline V gene (reference sequence). CDR3 region: CASSLAGTGGSYTF. The CDR3 nucleotides are TGCGCCAGCAGCTTGGCCGGGACCGGGGGGAGCTACACCTTC.

This clonotype was seen many times. The J gene is TRBJ2-7, the V gene TRBV20-1; TRBD2 matches 9 bases. CDR3 size: 16 residues. The V gene's germline CDR1 is DFQATT and CDR2 SNEGSKA (reference sequence). J lost 3 bases, V lost 6 bases, and 15 bases had no gene match. DNA of the CDR3: TGCAGTGCCCGACCCGGGAGTAGCGGGAGTTTCTACGAGCAGTACTTC. Protein: CSARPGSSGSFYEQYF.

This sequence joins TRBV20-1 and TRBJ2-5; D perhaps matches TRBD1 (5 bases). Germline assignment: CDR1 DFQATT and CDR2 SNEGSKA (reference sequence). The CDR3 loop spans 14 amino acids. The V end lost 0 bases, the J end lost 2 bases, and 10 bases lay between the germline ends. The CDR3 DNA reads TGCAGTGCTAGAGATCTCGCAGGGCAAGAGACCCAGTACTTC. This translates into CSARDLAGQETQYF.

The chain employs TRBV7-9 and TRBJ1-5; unclear D gene. From germline, CDR1 is SEHNR and CDR2 FQNEAQ (reference sequence). The CDR3 is 15 amino acids. Trimming took off 3 bases at V and 0 bases at J, with 9 bases between the two ends. The CDR3 spells CASSFWKLSNQPQHF. For the CDR3, the DNA is TGTGCCAGCAGCTTTTGGAAGCTTAGCAATCAGCCCCAGCATTTT. Full variable domain (missing parts from reference TRBV7-9 and TRBJ1-5): DTGVSQNPRHKITKRGQNVTFRCDPISEHNRLYWYRQTLGQGPEFLTYFQNEAQLEKSRLLSDRFSAERPKGSFSTLEIQRTEQGDSAMYLCASSFWKLSNQPQHFGDGTRLSIL.

This clonotype appeared many times. The chain combines TRBV9 with TRBJ2-2; no definite D call. V gave up 8 bases and J gave up 5 bases, with 19 bases separating them. The CDR3 contains 15 residues. Germline V CDR1 and CDR2: SGDLS, YYNGEE. In DNA, the CDR3 is TGTGCCAGTTCGCTCTTGGTCGAGAGGACCGGGGAGCTGTTTTTT. It specifies CASSLLVERTGELFF.

Notes on this clonotype: One junction end disagrees with the germline gene, perhaps due to a read error. This chain joins TRBV7-8 and TRBJ1-1; D is unclear. The germline CDR1 and CDR2 sequences are SGHVS and FQNEAQ. There are 15 residues in the CDR3. Here the CDR3 DNA reads TGTGCCAGCAGCTTAGAAAGACCACAATTCACCCAAGCCATCTTT. Translated: CASSLERPQFTQAIF.

The V and J genes are TRBV29-1 and TRBJ1-2, with TRBD1 matching 9 bases. The ends lost 4 bases at V and 8 bases at J; junction bases unmatched: 8. The germline CDR1 and CDR2 sequences are SQVTM and ANQGSEA. The CDR3 totals 13 residues. This chain's CDR3 is CSVGGTGFGGYTF. In nucleotides, the CDR3 is TGCAGCGTTGGCGGGACAGGGTTTGGGGGCTACACCTTC.

V gene TRBV6-5 combines with J gene TRBJ2-6; 10 positions match TRBD1. Germline loops: CDR1 MNHEY, CDR2 SVGAGI. This CDR3 region has 16 residues. Losses at the gene ends were 4 bases for V and 0 bases for J; bases not matched to a gene: 0. The CDR3 here is CASSWTGGSGANVLTF. The CDR3 DNA follows: TGTGCCAGCAGTTGGACAGGGGGCTCTGGGGCCAACGTCCTGACTTTC.

This clonotype was seen once. The rearrangement joins TRBV3-1 to TRBJ1-3, with D unclear. The CDR3 has 14 residues. V lost 5 bases to trimming and J lost 0 bases, with 8 bases between them. Germline-derived CDR1 and CDR2 are LGHDT and YNNKEL (reference sequence). CDR3 sequence: CASSKRGSGNTIYF. As DNA, the CDR3 is TGTGCCAGCAGCAAACGGGGCTCTGGAAACACCATATATTTT. Based on the CDR3 plus reference TRBV3-1 and TRBJ1-3, the full variable domain is DTAVSQTPKYLVTQMGNDKSIKCEQNLGHDTMYWYKQDSKKFLKIMFSYNNKELIINETVPNRFSPKSPDKAHLNLHINSLELGDSAVYFCASSKRGSGNTIYFGEGSWLTVV.

This clonotype appeared a few times. V usage is TRBV24-1 and J usage is TRBJ1-5; 9 nucleotides match TRBD1. V was clipped by 10 bases and J by 6 bases; unmatched bases: 6. The CDR3 is 13 residues long. Germline CDR1 and CDR2: KGHDR and SFDVKD. CDR3 amino acids: CATEQGAGQPQHF. The CDR3 DNA reads TGTGCCACAGAACAGGGGGCTGGTCAGCCCCAGCATTTT.

The count of this clonotype is one. The CDR3 ends on some other residue instead of the conserved phenylalanine or tryptophan, so this is likely a read error. The V gene is TRBV5-4, the J gene TRBJ2-1; 9 bases are a match to TRBD1. CDR3 length equals 15 residues. The germline CDR1 and CDR2 sequences are SGHNT and YYREEE (reference sequence). The V segment lost 3 bases and the J segment 4 bases; nucleotides outside the gene matches: 5. The CDR3 coding sequence is TGTGCCAGCAGCTCCCGGGACAGGGAGTACAATGAGCAGTTCTCC. Translation: CASSSRDREYNEQFS.

The chain carries TRBV7-3 and TRBJ2-3; 7 nucleotides align to TRBD1. Unmatched junction bases numbered 8, after V lost 7 bases and J lost 10 bases. The CDR3 runs to 12 residues. The germline V gene has CDR1 SGHTA and CDR2 FQGTGA. The CDR3 spells CASTRYRGAQYF. The DNA of the CDR3 is TGTGCCAGCACTCGATACAGGGGAGCGCAGTATTTT.

Comments on this clonotype: A read error is likely, as this CDR3 ends without the conserved phenylalanine or tryptophan. The V gene is TRBV29-1, the J gene TRBJ2-1, with D tentatively TRBD1 (5 bases). The V end lost 1 base, the J end lost 8 bases, and 15 bases lay between the germline ends. Germline CDR1 is SQVTM and CDR2 is ANQGSEA. The CDR3 consists of 14 residues. In nucleotides, the CDR3 is TGCAGCGTTGAAGGGGGAATAGGGGCTTATGAGCAGTTCTCC. Its translation is CSVEGGIGAYEQFS.

The gene calls are TRBV9 and TRBJ1-1, with a tentative D call TRBD1 (5 bases). V was trimmed by 4 bases and J by 7 bases, leaving 14 bases between them. The CDR3 sequence is 13 residues long. The germline CDR1 and CDR2 sequences are SGDLS and YYNGEE. Here the CDR3 DNA reads TGTGCCAGCAGCCCGGGACCCGCATTTGAAGCTTTCTTT. It encodes CASSPGPAFEAFF.

This clonotype was found many times. The CDR3 loop is CASTREAGGTDTQYF. DNA for the CDR3: TGTGCCAGCACCCGTGAAGCGGGGGGCACAGATACGCAGTATTTT. This rearrangement joins TRBV6-6 to TRBJ2-3; 8 nucleotides line up with TRBD2. The CDR3 covers 15 residues. Germline CDR1 is MNHNY and CDR2 is SVGAGI (reference sequence). J gave up 1 base and V 7 bases, and 7 bases lay outside the gene matches.

The chain links TRBV7-8 to TRBJ1-2; D might be TRBD1 (6 bases). The CDR3 extends over 13 amino acids. V lost 7 bases and J 8 bases, leaving 17 bases between the germline ends. The germline V gene has CDR1 SGHVS and CDR2 FQNEAQ. The CDR3: CASTLPAGGGYTF. Here the CDR3 DNA reads TGTGCCAGCACCCTCCCGGCCGGGGGCGGCTACACCTTC.

This clonotype was detected only once. This rearrangement joins TRBV6-1 to TRBJ1-6; D is unclear. CDR3 length: 14 amino acids. Trimming took off 2 bases at V and 3 bases at J, with 5 bases between the two ends. Germline CDR1 is MNHNS and CDR2 is SASEGT. The CDR3 nucleotides are TGTGCCAGCAGTGAACCTAACTATAATTCACCCCTCCACTTT. It encodes CASSEPNYNSPLHF.

This clonotype was recorded many times. The chain has TRBV5-6 and TRBJ2-7, with 8 bases that match TRBD1. Germline CDR1 SGHDT, CDR2 YYEEEE. This CDR3 is 13 amino acids long. V shed 7 bases and J 2 bases; nucleotides not matched to a gene: 5. The CDR3 bases are TGTGCCAGCGCCTCGACAGGGGCCTACGAGCAGTACTTC. Translated: CASASTGAYEQYF.

This clonotype was found a few times. The genes are TRBV2 and TRBJ2-3, with 13 bases matching TRBD2. Looked up from germline, CDR1 is SNHLY and CDR2 is FYNNEI. CDR3 length equals 20 residues. V gave up 6 bases and J gave up 0 bases; unmatched junction bases: 15. CDR3 DNA sequence: TGTGCCAGCAGACCCGGGACAATACTAGCGGGGGGGCTCAGCACAGATACGCAGTATTTT. Protein product: CASRPGTILAGGLSTDTQYF.

Regarding this clonotype: Sequence at one end of the junction differs from germline and may be a read error. The chain is built from TRBV9 and TRBJ1-1; D is perhaps TRBD1 (5 bases). In germline, CDR1 is SGDLS, CDR2 YYNGEE. This CDR3 is built from 14 residues. The CDR3 nucleotides are TGCGCCAGCAGCTTGTACAAGGGGTCCACTGAAGCTTTCTTT. Protein: CASSLYKGSTEAFF.

This clonotype has just one count. A read error is likely, as this CDR3 ends without the conserved phenylalanine or tryptophan. The chain uses TRBV20-1 and TRBJ2-7; D ambiguous. This CDR3 spans 13 amino acids. Germline V CDR1 and CDR2: DFQATT, SNEGSKA (reference sequence). Between the trimmed V and J ends, which lost 6 bases and 2 bases, there was a span of 14 bases. Written as DNA, the CDR3 is TGCAGTGCACACCGGGCCAGCACCTACGAGCAGTACCTC. It specifies CSAHRASTYEQYL.